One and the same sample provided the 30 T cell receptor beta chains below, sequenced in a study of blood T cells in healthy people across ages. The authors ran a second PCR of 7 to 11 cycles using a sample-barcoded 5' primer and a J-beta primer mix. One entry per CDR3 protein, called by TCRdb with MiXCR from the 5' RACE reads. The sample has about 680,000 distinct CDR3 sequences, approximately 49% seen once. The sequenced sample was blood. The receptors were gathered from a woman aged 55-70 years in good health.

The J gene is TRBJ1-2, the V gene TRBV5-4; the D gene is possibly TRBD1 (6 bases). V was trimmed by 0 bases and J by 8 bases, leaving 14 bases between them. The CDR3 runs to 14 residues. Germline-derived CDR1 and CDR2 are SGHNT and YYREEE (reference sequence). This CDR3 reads CASSLESGARGYTF. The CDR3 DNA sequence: TGTGCCAGCAGCTTGGAATCAGGGGCTCGGGGCTACACCTTC.

CDR3 loop: CSAPGGTMTYEQYF. CDR3 nucleotide sequence: TGCAGTGCCCCTGGGGGGACTATGACCTACGAGCAGTACTTC. This chain links TRBV20-1 with TRBJ2-7; TRBD2 aligns across 7 bases. Trimming took 6 bases from V and 2 from J; bases not matched to a gene: 10. Germline values: CDR1 DFQATT, CDR2 SNEGSKA (reference sequence). The CDR3 length is 14 residues.

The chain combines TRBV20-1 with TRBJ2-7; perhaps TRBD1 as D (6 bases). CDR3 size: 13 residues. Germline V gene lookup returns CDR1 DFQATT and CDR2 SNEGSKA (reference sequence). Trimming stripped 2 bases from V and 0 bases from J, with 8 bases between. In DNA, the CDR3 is TGCAGTGCTAGAAGGACAGTCTCCTACGAGCAGTACTTC. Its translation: CSARRTVSYEQYF.

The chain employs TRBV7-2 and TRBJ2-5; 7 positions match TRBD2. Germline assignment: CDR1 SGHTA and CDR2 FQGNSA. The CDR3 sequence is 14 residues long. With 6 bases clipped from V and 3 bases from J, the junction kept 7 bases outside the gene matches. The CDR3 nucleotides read TGTGCCAGCAGTTCCACTCTAGCGGAAGAGACCCAGTACTTC. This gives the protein CASSSTLAEETQYF.

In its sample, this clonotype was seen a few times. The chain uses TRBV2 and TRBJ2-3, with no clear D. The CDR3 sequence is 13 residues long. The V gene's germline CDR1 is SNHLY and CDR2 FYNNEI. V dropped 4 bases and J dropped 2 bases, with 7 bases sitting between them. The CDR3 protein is CASSAAVTDTQYF. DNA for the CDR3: TGTGCCAGCAGTGCGGCGGTCACAGATACGCAGTATTTT.

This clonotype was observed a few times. The CDR3 region has the DNA TGTGCCAGCAGTGAACGGGAGGGCTCCTACAATGAGCAGTACTTC. It codes for CASSEREGSYNEQYF. The chain carries TRBV2 and TRBJ2-1; 8 bases line up with TRBD2. Matching the DNA end better, TRBJ2-7 makes the J call doubtful. The CDR3 extends over 15 amino acids. Germline V CDR1 and CDR2: SNHLY, FYNNEI.

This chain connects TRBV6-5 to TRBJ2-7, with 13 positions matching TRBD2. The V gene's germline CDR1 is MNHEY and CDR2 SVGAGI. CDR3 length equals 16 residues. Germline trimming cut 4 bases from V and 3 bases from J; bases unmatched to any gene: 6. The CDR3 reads CASSSTRLAGGYEQYF. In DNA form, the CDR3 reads TGTGCCAGCAGTTCAACGAGACTAGCGGGAGGCTACGAGCAGTACTTC.

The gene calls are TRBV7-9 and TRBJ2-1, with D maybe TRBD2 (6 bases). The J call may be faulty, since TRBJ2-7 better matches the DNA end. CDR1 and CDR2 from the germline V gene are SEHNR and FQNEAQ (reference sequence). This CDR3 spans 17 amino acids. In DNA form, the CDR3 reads TGTGCCAGCAGCTTATCCCGGGGGAATCTGGCCTACAATGAGCAGTACTTC. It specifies CASSLSRGNLAYNEQYF.

The chain's CDR3 is CASSQGSAVPDDTQYF. Here the CDR3 DNA reads TGCGCCAGCAGCCAAGGAAGCGCGGTCCCCGATGATACGCAGTATTTT. The V call is TRBV4-3, the J call TRBJ2-3; D is unresolved. Trimming shortened V by 1 base and J by 6 bases, and 17 bases separated the two germline ends. Germline lookup yields CDR1 LGHNA and CDR2 YSLEER. This CDR3 is 16 amino acids long.

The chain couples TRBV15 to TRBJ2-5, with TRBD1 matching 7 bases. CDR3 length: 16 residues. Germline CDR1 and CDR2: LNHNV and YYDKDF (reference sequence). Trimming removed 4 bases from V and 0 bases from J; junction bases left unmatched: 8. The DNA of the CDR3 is TGTGCCACCAGCACCAGACAGGGAAGAGACCAAGAGACCCAGTACTTC. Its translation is CATSTRQGRDQETQYF. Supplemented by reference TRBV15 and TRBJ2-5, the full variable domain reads DAMVIQNPRYQVTQFGKPVTLSCSQTLNHNVMYWYQQKSSQAPKLLFHYYDKDFNNEADTPDNFQSRRPNTSFCFLDIRSPGLGDTAMYLCATSTRQGRDQETQYFGPGTRLLVL.

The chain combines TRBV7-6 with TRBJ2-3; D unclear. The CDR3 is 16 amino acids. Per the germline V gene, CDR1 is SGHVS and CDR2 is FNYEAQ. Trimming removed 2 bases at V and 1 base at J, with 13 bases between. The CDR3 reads CASSLLFRSGTDTQYF. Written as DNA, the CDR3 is TGTGCCAGCAGCTTACTATTCCGTTCAGGCACAGATACGCAGTATTTT.

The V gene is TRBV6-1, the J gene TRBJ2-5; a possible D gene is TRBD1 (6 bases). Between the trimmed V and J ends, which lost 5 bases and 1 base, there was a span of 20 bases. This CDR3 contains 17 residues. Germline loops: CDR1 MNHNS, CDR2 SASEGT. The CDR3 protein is CASSKPGHREGQETQYF. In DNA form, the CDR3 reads TGTGCCAGCAGTAAACCGGGACACCGAGAGGGCCAAGAGACCCAGTACTTC.

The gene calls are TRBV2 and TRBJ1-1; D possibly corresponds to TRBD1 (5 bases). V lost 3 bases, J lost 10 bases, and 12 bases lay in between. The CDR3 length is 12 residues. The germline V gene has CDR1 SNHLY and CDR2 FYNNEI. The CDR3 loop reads CASSDRGPGAFF. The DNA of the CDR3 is TGTGCCAGCAGTGACCGGGGCCCTGGAGCTTTCTTT. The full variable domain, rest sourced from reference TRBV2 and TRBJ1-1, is EPEVTQTPSHQVTQMGQEVILRCVPISNHLYFYWYRQILGQKVEFLVSFYNNEISEKSEIFDDQFSVERPDGSNFTLKIRSTKLEDSAMYFCASSDRGPGAFFGQGTRLTVV.

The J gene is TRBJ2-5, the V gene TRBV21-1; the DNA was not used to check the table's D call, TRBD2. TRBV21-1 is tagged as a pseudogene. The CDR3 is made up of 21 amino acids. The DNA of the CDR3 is TGTGCCAGCAGCAAATATCCCCCGGGACTAGCGGGAGGGGGGCTACAAGAGACCCAGTACTTC. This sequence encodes CASSKYPPGLAGGGLQETQYF.

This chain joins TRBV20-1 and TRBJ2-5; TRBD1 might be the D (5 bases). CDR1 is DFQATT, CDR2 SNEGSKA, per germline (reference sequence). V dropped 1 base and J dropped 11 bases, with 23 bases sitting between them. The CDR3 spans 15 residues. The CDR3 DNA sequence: TGCAGTGCTAGAGTGGCCAGGGAACCCTACAATGAGCAGTACTTC. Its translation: CSARVAREPYNEQYF.

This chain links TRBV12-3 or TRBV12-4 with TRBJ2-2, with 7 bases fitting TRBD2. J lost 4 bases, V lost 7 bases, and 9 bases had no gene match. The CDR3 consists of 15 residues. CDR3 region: CASKGRGGITGELFF. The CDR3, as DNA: TGTGCCAGCAAAGGTCGCGGGGGTATCACCGGGGAGCTGTTTTTT.

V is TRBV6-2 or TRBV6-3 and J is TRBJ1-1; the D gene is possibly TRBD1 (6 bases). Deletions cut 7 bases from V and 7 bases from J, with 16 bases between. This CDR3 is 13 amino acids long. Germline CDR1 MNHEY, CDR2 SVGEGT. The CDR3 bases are TGTGCCAGCACTACCATATCCAGGGGTGAAGCTTTCTTT. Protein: CASTTISRGEAFF.

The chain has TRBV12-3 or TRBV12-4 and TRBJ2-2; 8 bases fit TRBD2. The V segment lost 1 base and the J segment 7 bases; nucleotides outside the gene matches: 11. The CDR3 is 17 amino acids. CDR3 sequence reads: CASSLGWLAGTIGELFF. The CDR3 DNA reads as TGTGCCAGCAGTTTAGGTTGGCTAGCGGGTACAATCGGGGAGCTGTTTTTT.

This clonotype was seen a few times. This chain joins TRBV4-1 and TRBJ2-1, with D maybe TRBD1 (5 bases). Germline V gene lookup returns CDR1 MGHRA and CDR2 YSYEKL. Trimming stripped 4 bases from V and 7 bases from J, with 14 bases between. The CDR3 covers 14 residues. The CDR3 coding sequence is TGCGCCAGCAGCCGACCCACCCAGGGAAATGAGCAGTTCTTC. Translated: CASSRPTQGNEQFF.

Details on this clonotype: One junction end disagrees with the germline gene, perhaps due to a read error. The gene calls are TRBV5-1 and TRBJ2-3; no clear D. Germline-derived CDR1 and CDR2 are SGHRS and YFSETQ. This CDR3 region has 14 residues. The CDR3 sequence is CAGSLVSGSDTQYF. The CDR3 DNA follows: TGCGCCGGCAGCTTGGTTTCGGGTTCAGATACGCAGTATTTT.

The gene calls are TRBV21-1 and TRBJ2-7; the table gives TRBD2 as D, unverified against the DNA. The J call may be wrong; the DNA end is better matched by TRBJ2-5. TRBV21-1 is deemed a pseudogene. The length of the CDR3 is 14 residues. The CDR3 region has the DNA TGTGCCAGCAGTATCAGTAGGAAGGGAGAGACCCAGTACTTC. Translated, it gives CASSISRKGETQYF.

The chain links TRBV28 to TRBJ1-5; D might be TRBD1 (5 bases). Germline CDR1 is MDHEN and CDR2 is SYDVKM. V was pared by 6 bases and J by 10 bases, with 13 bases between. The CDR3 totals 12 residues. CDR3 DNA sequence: TGTGCCAGCAGATCTGCGGACACACCCCAGCATTTT. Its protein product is CASRSADTPQHF. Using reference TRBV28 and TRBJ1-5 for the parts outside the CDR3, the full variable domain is DVKVTQSSRYLVKRTGEKVFLECVQDMDHENMFWYRQDPGLGLRLIYFSYDVKMKEKGDIPEGYSVSREKKERFSLILESASTNQTSMYLCASRSADTPQHFGDGTRLSIL.

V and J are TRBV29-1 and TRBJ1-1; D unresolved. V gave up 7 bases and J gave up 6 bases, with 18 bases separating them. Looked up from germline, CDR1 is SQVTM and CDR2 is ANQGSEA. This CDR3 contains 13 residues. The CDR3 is CSAGLLRSPEAFF. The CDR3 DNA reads TGCAGCGCCGGACTGCTTCGGAGCCCTGAAGCTTTCTTT.

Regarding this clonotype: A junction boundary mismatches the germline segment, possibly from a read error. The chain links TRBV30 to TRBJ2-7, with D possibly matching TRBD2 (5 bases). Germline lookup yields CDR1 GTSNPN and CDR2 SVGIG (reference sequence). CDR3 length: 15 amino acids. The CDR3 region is CARSSPGLGYNEQYF. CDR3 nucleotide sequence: TGTGCCCGGAGTTCCCCCGGACTGGGTTACAATGAGCAGTACTTC.

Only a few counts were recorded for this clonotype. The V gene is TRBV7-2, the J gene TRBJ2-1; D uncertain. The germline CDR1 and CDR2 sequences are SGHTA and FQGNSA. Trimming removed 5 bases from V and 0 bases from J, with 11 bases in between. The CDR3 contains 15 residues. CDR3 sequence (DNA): TGTGCCAGCAGCCCCGCTATGAGCTCCTACAATGAGCAGTTCTTC. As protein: CASSPAMSSYNEQFF.

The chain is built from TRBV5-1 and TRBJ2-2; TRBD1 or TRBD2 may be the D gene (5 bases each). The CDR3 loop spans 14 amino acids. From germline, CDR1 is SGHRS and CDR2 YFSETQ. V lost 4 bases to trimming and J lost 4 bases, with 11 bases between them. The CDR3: CASSRGTSTGELFF. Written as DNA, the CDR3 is TGCGCCAGCAGCCGTGGGACGTCCACCGGGGAGCTGTTTTTT.

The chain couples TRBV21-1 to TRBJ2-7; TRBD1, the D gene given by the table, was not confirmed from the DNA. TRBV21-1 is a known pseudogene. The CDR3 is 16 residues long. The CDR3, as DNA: TGTGCCAGCAGCCCCAGACGACAGGGAGTGGTTTACGAGCAGTACTTC. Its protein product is CASSPRRQGVVYEQYF.

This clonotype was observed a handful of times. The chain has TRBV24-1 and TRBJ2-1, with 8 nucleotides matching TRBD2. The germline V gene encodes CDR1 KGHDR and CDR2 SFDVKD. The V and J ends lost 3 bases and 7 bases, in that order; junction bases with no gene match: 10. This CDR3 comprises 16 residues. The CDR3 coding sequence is TGTGCCACCAGTGATCTTCTTAGCGGGACGGGAAATGAGCAGTTCTTC. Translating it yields CATSDLLSGTGNEQFF.

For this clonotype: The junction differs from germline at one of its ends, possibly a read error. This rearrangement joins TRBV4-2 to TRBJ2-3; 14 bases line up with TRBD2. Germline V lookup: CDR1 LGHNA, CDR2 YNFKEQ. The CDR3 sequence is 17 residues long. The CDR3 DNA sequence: TGTGCCTGCAGCCAAACGGGGACTAGCGGGAGTGAGTATACGCAGTATTTT. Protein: CACSQTGTSGSEYTQYF.

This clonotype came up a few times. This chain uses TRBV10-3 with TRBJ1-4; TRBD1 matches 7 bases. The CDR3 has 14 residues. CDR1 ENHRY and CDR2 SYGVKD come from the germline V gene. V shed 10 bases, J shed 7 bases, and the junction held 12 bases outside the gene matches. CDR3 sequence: CATSPGTEPEKLFF. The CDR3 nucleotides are TGTGCCACCAGCCCCGGGACAGAACCTGAAAAACTGTTTTTT.